Here is one TCR beta chain with its context. The data were taken from a study of blood T cell repertoires in COVID-19. Study details: Sites across the United States, Italy and Spain contributed samples from acute and convalescent COVID-19. The analysed material was cDNA or gDNA that came from T cells, B-cell-depleted T cells, or PBMCs.

The CDR3 loop spans 14 amino acids. Germline CDR1 reads MRHNA; CDR2 reads SNTAGT. V lost 3 bases, J lost 6 bases, and 13 bases lay in between. As originally analysed: Estimation of nucleated cell counts was performed using reference gene primer amplification. Data came from immunoSEQ multiplex PCR; TCRdb stores just in-frame clones and leaves some out. That table supplies the V and J calls and clone size; D and trimming were determined from the DNA. Of tens of thousands of clones in the sample, around 82% were seen once. V is TRBV6-4 and J is TRBJ2-3, with TRBD2 as a possible D gene (6 bases). The TCR sequence derives from a human donor in a cohort sampled during active COVID-19. The specimen was peripheral blood. The CDR3 sequence is CASSEGTGSDTQYF. CDR3 in DNA: TGTGCCAGCAGTGAGGGGACTGGAAGTGATACGCAGTATTTT.